These T cell receptor beta chains were read from a single sample in a study of metastatic and nonmetastatic thyroid tumors. Via MiXCR, TCRdb re-called the PCR reads. The sample lists roughly 64,000 clones, roughly 4% occurring once. Material: blood. These receptors were obtained from a female donor with papillary thyroid cancer or a benign thyroid nodule (not recorded which). Some clones in this sample may be carry-over from other donors' samples. CDR3s include the opening cysteine and the closing phenylalanine or tryptophan. The order of the fields is V gene, clone size, D gene, J gene, CDR3 length, CDR3 DNA, CDR3 protein. A D gene is named only where the DNA matches it firmly. The size field is filled for only some rows; it gives once, few, many or a size class.

>TRBV11-3|many|NA|TRBJ2-3|13
TGTGCCAGCAGCTTAGATTCGCCAGATACGCAGTATTTT
CASSLDSPDTQYF
>TRBV7-3|many|TRBD1|TRBJ2-2|18
TGTGCCAGCAGCCATACCCTTAATCAGGGGGCGCGTTCCGGGGAGCTGTTTTTT
CASSHTLNQGARSGELFF
>TRBV12-3/TRBV12-4|NA|TRBD2|TRBJ2-1|16
TGTGCCATCCCTTTGGGACTAGCGGGAGACTACAATGAGCAGTTCTTC
CAIPLGLAGDYNEQFF
>TRBV12-5|many|NA|TRBJ1-1|16
TGTGCTAGTGGTTTGGTAGTTAAGGGGGGTCGGACTGAAGCTTTCTTT
CASGLVVKGGRTEAFF
>TRBV5-1|NA|NA|TRBJ1-2|13
TGCGCCAGCAGCTTGGATGACAGCTATGGCTACACCTTC
CASSLDDSYGYTF
>TRBV28|few|NA|TRBJ1-4|16
TGTGCCAGCAGTTTACGTCGACAGGCCAAAGGGGAAAAACTGTTTTTT
CASSLRRQAKGEKLFF
>TRBV6-4|many|TRBD1|TRBJ1-3|17
TGTGCCAGCAGTGACCATGGACAGGGGGCGCCCGGAAACACCATATATTTT
CASSDHGQGAPGNTIYF
>TRBV5-1|many|NA|TRBJ1-5|15
TGCGCCAGCAGCTTGGGGGGATTCGGCAATCAGCCCCAGCATTTT
CASSLGGFGNQPQHF
>TRBV12-3/TRBV12-4|NA|NA|TRBJ2-1|14
TGTGCCAGCAGGGGTTTACGAGGAAGGAATGAGCAGTTCTTC
CASRGLRGRNEQFF
>TRBV7-9|many|NA|TRBJ1-1|14
TGTGCCAGCAGCTTAGCTTGGGTGAACACTGAAGCTTTCTTT
CASSLAWVNTEAFF
>TRBV12-5|NA|NA|TRBJ2-5|14
TGTGCTAGTGGCCGGGACGCTACCCAAGAGACCCAGTACTTC
CASGRDATQETQYF
>TRBV28|few|TRBD1|TRBJ1-4|15
TGCGCCAGCAGTGCCACTGGGACAGTGAATGAAAAACTGTTTTTT
CASSATGTVNEKLFF
>TRBV28|NA|TRBD2|TRBJ2-1|19
TGTGCCAGCAGTTCCCAAATCTCAACCGGGACTAGCGACTACAATGAGCAGTTCTTC
CASSSQISTGTSDYNEQFF
>TRBV18|many|NA|TRBJ1-5|17
TGTGCCAGCTCAGCCTCCCGGGGAAACACTGGCAATCAGCCCCAGCATTTT
CASSASRGNTGNQPQHF
>TRBV5-5|many|TRBD2|TRBJ2-7|15
TGTGCCAGCAGTCGTAGCGGGGGTAGCTCCTACGAGCAGTACTTC
CASSRSGGSSYEQYF
>TRBV19|NA|NA|TRBJ2-6|14
TGTGCCAGTAATACAGGGCATGGGGACAACGTCCTGACTTTC
CASNTGHGDNVLTF